These T cell receptor beta chains were read from a single sample in a study of blood T cell repertoires in COVID-19. The protocol was immunoSEQ multiplex PCR, while the TCRdb copy is restricted to in-frame clones and leaves out a portion. The sample lists about 260,000 clones; about 89% were seen once. Sequenced: peripheral blood. These receptors were collected from a man aged 40-50 years who had recovered from COVID-19. CDR3s include the opening cysteine and the closing phenylalanine or tryptophan. Fields, in order: J gene, clone size, V gene, D gene, CDR3 DNA, CDR3 protein. The D gene is left open where the match is weak. The size entry is marked missing in some rows and otherwise reads once, few, many or a size class.

TRBJ2-3	-	TRBV5-1	-	TGCGCCAGCAGCTTGCCTAGCGGCACAGATACGCAGTATTTT	CASSLPSGTDTQYF
TRBJ2-3	-	TRBV10-3	TRBD1	TGTGCCATCAGTGCGACAGGGGGCGACGCGCGTGCAGATACGCAGTATTTT	CAISATGGDARADTQYF
TRBJ1-1	few	TRBV6-2/TRBV6-3	-	TGTGCCAGCAGTTACTCGATGGCCTCAAACACTGAAGCTTTCTTT	CASSYSMASNTEAFF
TRBJ2-7	-	TRBV9	TRBD2	TGTGCCAGCAGCGTTAGCGGGAGAGGTGACGAGCAGTACTTC	CASSVSGRGDEQYF
TRBJ2-1	-	TRBV28	TRBD1	TGTGCCAGCAGTTTGGGTTTAGGGCAGGGGGCGCGGAATGAGCAGTTCTTC	CASSLGLGQGARNEQFF
TRBJ1-2	-	TRBV4-3	TRBD1	TGCGCCAGCAGCCAAAGCTCCGGACAGGGGGTTGGTGGCTACACCTTC	CASSQSSGQGVGGYTF
TRBJ2-1	-	TRBV4-3	TRBD2	TGCGCCAGCAGCCAAGATTGGCTAGCGGTGGATTATCCCTACAATGAGCAGTTCTTC	CASSQDWLAVDYPYNEQFF
TRBJ1-5	-	TRBV2	-	TGTGCCAGCAGTGCTTTTACGGGAGAACAGCCCCAGCATTTT	CASSAFTGEQPQHF
TRBJ1-2	-	TRBV27	-	TGTGCCAGCAGTGAATCCGGGGGGGCTAACTATGGCTACACCTTC	CASSESGGANYGYTF
TRBJ2-3	-	TRBV4-2	TRBD2	TGTGCCAGCAGCCTACTGGGAAGCGGGGCGGCAGATACGCAGTATTTT	CASSLLGSGAADTQYF
TRBJ2-7	-	TRBV3-1/TRBV3-2	-	TGTGCCAGCAGCCAAGAAGGACACTACGAGCAGTACTTC	CASSQEGHYEQYF
TRBJ2-7	-	TRBV10-1	TRBD1	TGCGCCAGCAGTGAGTCCGGGACAGGGGGCTACGAGCAGTACTTC	CASSESGTGGYEQYF
TRBJ1-1	-	TRBV27	-	TGTGCCAGCAGTGCAGGGTCGAACACTGAAGCTTTCTTT	CASSAGSNTEAFF
TRBJ1-3	-	TRBV9	TRBD1	TGTGCCAGCAGCGTATGGGACAGGGGAGACGGAAACACCATATATTTT	CASSVWDRGDGNTIYF
TRBJ2-2	-	TRBV18	TRBD2	TGTGCCAGCTCACGAACCGGACTAGCGGGAGAGGCCCCGAACACCGGGGAGCTGTTTTTT	CASSRTGLAGEAPNTGELFF
TRBJ1-2	-	TRBV5-4	TRBD1	TGTGCCAGCAGCTTGGGGGACAGGGACTATGGCTACACCTTC	CASSLGDRDYGYTF
TRBJ2-5	-	TRBV12-5	TRBD1	TGTGCTAGTGGTACCCGGGACAGTCAAGAGACCCAGTACTTC	CASGTRDSQETQYF
TRBJ2-1	-	TRBV25-1	TRBD2	TGTGCCAGCAGTGATGGGACTAGAAATGAGCAGTTCTTC	CASSDGTRNEQFF
TRBJ2-1	-	TRBV20-1	TRBD2	TGCAGTGCTAGTCTACTAGCGGGAGGGCCAAGCAATGAGCAGTTCTTC	CSASLLAGGPSNEQFF
TRBJ1-2	-	TRBV9	-	TGTGCCAGCAGCGTAGAGCCCGGGACTGAGCAGGGCTACACCTTC	CASSVEPGTEQGYTF
TRBJ2-1	-	TRBV19	TRBD2	TGTGCCAGTAGGTCCCTCACTAGCGGGAGTTACAATGAGCAGTTCTTC	CASRSLTSGSYNEQFF
TRBJ2-5	-	TRBV30	-	TGTGCCTGGAGTTTGGGGGCAGTCGAGACCCAGTACTTC	CAWSLGAVETQYF
TRBJ2-7	-	TRBV7-9	-	TGTGCCAGCAGCCCCTCCCTACCGAACTACGAGCAGTACTTC	CASSPSLPNYEQYF
TRBJ2-6	-	TRBV29-1	-	TGCAGCGTTCTACAGGGCTTGGGGGCCAACGTCCTGACTTTC	CSVLQGLGANVLTF
TRBJ2-7	-	TRBV11-2	-	TGTGCCAGCAGCTCTCCTAGAGGGCGAATCTCCTACGAGCAGTACTTC	CASSSPRGRISYEQYF
TRBJ2-5	-	TRBV18	TRBD2	TGTGCCAGCTCACCCATAGGGACTAGCGGGATGGAGACCCAGTACTTC	CASSPIGTSGMETQYF
TRBJ1-5	once	TRBV7-2	-	TGTGCCAGCAGCGCCGGACAGAATAGCAATCAGCCCCAGCATTTT	CASSAGQNSNQPQHF
TRBJ2-2	-	TRBV6-5	-	TGTGCCAGCAGTTCTAGCGAGGTTAACACCGGGGAGCTGTTTTTT	CASSSSEVNTGELFF
TRBJ2-5	-	TRBV7-2	TRBD2	TGTGCCAGCAGCTCCCGGACTAGCAGCCAAGAGACCCAGTACTTC	CASSSRTSSQETQYF
TRBJ1-4	-	TRBV2	-	TGTGCCAGCAATACAGGATCAACTAATGAAAAACTGTTTTTT	CASNTGSTNEKLFF
TRBJ2-1	-	TRBV7-6	-	TGTGCCAGCACCCTTCGGGGGAGGAGCTCCTACAATGAGCAGTTCTTC	CASTLRGRSSYNEQFF
TRBJ2-1	once	TRBV10-3	TRBD2	TGTGCCATCAGAGGTAGCGGGAATGGTGAGCAGTTCTTC	CAIRGSGNGEQFF
TRBJ2-3	-	TRBV6-6	-	TGTGCCAGCACCTTTACATTCACAGATACGCAGTATTTT	CASTFTFTDTQYF
TRBJ2-1	-	TRBV10-3	TRBD2	TGTGCCACCCAAAGGACTAGTATGGAGGCCCGCAATGAGCAGTTCTTC	CATQRTSMEARNEQFF
TRBJ1-6	-	TRBV18	TRBD1	TGTGCCAGCTCACCAAGCAGGGGGTCGTTCCATAATTCACCCCTCCACTTT	CASSPSRGSFHNSPLHF